One T cell receptor (beta chain) is described in this entry. The sample is drawn from a study of T cell changes during pregnancy in multiple sclerosis. TCRdb's copy holds only in-frame clones and misses some; the assay was immunoSEQ multiplex PCR. Of about 31,000 clones in the sample, 70% to 90% were seen once. The material was CD8+ T cells from peripheral blood mononuclear cells, obtained in the second trimester of pregnancy. The TCR comes from a female donor with multiple sclerosis, enrolled in a pregnancy study.

In DNA, the CDR3 is TGTGCCAGCAGTTCCTCGGGACTAGCGGGTATCCAAGAGACCCAGTACTTC. Translating gives CASSSSGLAGIQETQYF. The V gene is TRBV27, the J gene TRBJ2-5; the match to TRBD2 covers 12 bases. Germline V lookup: CDR1 MNHEY, CDR2 SMNVEV (reference sequence). The CDR3 spans 17 residues. V shed 4 bases, J shed 1 base, and the junction held 7 bases outside the gene matches.